This T cell receptor (beta chain) came from a study of vaccination and CD4 T cells after COVID-19. Study details: Stimulation used overlapping spike peptides from SARS-CoV-2, HCoV-NL63, HCoV-OC43 and HCoV-229E.

This CDR3 has 15 amino acids. Trimming stripped 1 base from V and 5 bases from J, with 14 bases between. Per the germline V gene, CDR1 is SNHLY and CDR2 is FYNNEI. Comments on this clonotype: Its antigen is currently unknown.

The treatment was: approximately 9-day PBMC culture with coronavirus spike peptide pools or control peptides (ViraFEST assay). Sequenced with the Oncomine TCR Beta short-read assay was DNA taken from cultured CD4+ T cells. MiXCR, applied by TCRdb to the PCR reads, yields one record per CDR3 protein. The table has around 15,000 distinct CDR3 sequences, approximately 47% seen once; the top ten hold around a fifth. The clonotype comes from a human donor who received a COVID-19 vaccine. Sequencing used CD4+ T cells from blood, cultured in vitro, obtained before SARS-CoV-2 vaccination. The gene calls are TRBV2 and TRBJ1-2; D unclear. CDR3 sequence reads: CASSEGWNTWYGYTF. Here the CDR3 DNA reads TGTGCCAGCAGTGAAGGCTGGAACACCTGGTATGGCTACACCTTC. Supplemented by reference TRBV2 and TRBJ1-2, the full variable domain reads EPEVTQTPSHQVTQMGQEVILRCVPISNHLYFYWYRQILGQKVEFLVSFYNNEISEKSEIFDDQFSVERPDGSNFTLKIRSTKLEDSAMYFCASSEGWNTWYGYTFGSGTRLTVV.